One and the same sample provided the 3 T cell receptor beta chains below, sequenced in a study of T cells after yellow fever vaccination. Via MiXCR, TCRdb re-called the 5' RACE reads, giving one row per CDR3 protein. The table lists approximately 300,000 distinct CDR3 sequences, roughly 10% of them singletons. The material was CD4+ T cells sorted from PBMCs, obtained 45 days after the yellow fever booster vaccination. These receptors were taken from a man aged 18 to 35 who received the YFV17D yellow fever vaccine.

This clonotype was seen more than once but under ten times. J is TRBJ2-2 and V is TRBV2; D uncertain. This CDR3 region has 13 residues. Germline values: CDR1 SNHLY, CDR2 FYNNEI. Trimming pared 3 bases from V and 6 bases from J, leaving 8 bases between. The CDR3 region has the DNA TGTGCCAGCAGTGACGACGTCGCCGGGGAGCTGTTTTTT. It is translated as CASSDDVAGELFF.

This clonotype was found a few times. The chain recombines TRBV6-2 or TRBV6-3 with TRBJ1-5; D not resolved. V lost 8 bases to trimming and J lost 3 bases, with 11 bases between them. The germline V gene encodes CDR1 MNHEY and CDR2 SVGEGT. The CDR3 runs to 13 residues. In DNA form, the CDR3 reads TGTGCCAGCTCAAGCCAAAACAATCAGCCCCAGCATTTT. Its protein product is CASSSQNNQPQHF.

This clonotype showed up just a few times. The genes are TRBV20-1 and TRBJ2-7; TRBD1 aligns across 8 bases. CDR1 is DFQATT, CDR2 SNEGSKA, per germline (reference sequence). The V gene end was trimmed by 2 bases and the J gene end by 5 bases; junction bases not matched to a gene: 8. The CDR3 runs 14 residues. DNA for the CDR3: TGCAGTGCTAGACCACAGGGGGTTAAGGACGAGCAGTACTTC. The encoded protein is CSARPQGVKDEQYF.